This T cell receptor (beta chain) was captured by sequencing in a study of blood T cell repertoires in COVID-19. Assay used: immunoSEQ multiplex PCR; TCRdb lists only in-frame clones, some missing. The sample holds 52,000 or so clones, 65% to 90% seen once. Trimming took 0 bases from V and 1 from J; bases not matched to a gene: 8. The V gene's germline CDR1 is SGHRS and CDR2 YFSETQ. CDR3 size: 17 residues. V is TRBV5-1 and J is TRBJ2-5; 8 nucleotides line up with TRBD2. Sequencing input: peripheral blood. The sequence was obtained from a human donor in a cohort sampled during active COVID-19. CDR3 DNA sequence: TGCGCCAGCAGCTTGGGTCTTAGCGGGATCCCCCAAGAGACCCAGTACTTC. Residues: CASSLGLSGIPQETQYF.